These T cell receptor beta chains were read from a single sample in a study of graft-versus-host responses after intestinal transplantation. The repertoire was sequenced with immunoSEQ multiplex PCR; TCRdb's copy has only in-frame clones and lacks some. The sample consists of about 100,000 clones, roughly 87% of them appearing once. No antigen has been identified for these receptors. Sequenced material: unstimulated CD4+ T cells sorted from spleen or lymph node cells, taken before transplant. The source of these receptors is a human donor who was the organ donor for an intestinal transplant. CDR3s include the opening cysteine and the closing phenylalanine or tryptophan. The D gene is left open where the match is weak. Clone sizes are given selectively: once, few, many, or a class where the clone is expanded.

v_gene	j_gene	d_gene	abundance	CDR3nt	CDR3aa
TRBV5-6	TRBJ2-6	.	.	TGTGCCAGCAGCCAAGCGACGGCAGGGGGGACCTCTGGGGCCAACGTCCTGACTTTC	CASSQATAGGTSGANVLTF
TRBV28	TRBJ1-5	.	.	TGTGCCAGCAGCCCAGCAGGCTGGGATAATCAGCCCCAGCATTTT	CASSPAGWDNQPQHF
TRBV28	TRBJ1-4	TRBD1	.	TGTGCCAGCAGTTCCGACTGGGACAGCTTAAGAGAAAAACTGTTTTTT	CASSSDWDSLREKLFF
TRBV19	TRBJ1-5	.	once	TGTGCCAGTAGTATCTCCGGGGGGCTCGCCGCTCAGCCCCAGCATTTT	CASSISGGLAAQPQHF
TRBV20-1	TRBJ2-7	.	.	TGCAGTGCTTCAAGGGGGGTGGAGCAGTACTTC	CSASRGVEQYF
TRBV7-2	TRBJ2-1	TRBD2	.	TGTGCCAGCAGCATCGGGGGGAGCTCCTACAATGAGCAGTTCTTC	CASSIGGSSYNEQFF
TRBV18	TRBJ1-6	.	.	TGTGCCAGCTCCCCTCTGGTCTATTCACCCCTCCACTTT	CASSPLVYSPLHF
TRBV6-1	TRBJ2-7	.	.	TGTGCCAGATTCGGATCGGGAGAGCAGTACTTC	CARFGSGEQYF
TRBV18	TRBJ1-1	.	.	TGTGCCAGCTCACCCCTCGGGGGATACACTGAAGCTTTCTTT	CASSPLGGYTEAFF
TRBV7-7	TRBJ1-1	.	.	TGTGCCAGCAGCTTTCGAGACGTACGACAGAAGAACACTGAAGCTTTCTTT	CASSFRDVRQKNTEAFF
TRBV5-5	TRBJ2-7	.	.	TGTGCCAGCGAAGACCTTTATGGGCATGAAAACTACGAGCAGTACTTC	CASEDLYGHENYEQYF
TRBV28	TRBJ1-5	.	.	TGTGCCAGCAGTTTGAAGGGGTATAGCAATCAGCCCCAGCATTTT	CASSLKGYSNQPQHF
TRBV4-2	TRBJ1-5	.	once	TGTGCCAGCAGCCAAGAACCGGGAGGGGAGGTTTACAATCAGCCCCAGCATTTT	CASSQEPGGEVYNQPQHF
TRBV10-1	TRBJ2-1	TRBD2	.	TGCGCCAGCAGGTTAGCGGGGGGCAATGAGCAGTTCTTC	CASRLAGGNEQFF
TRBV4-2	TRBJ1-5	.	.	TGTGCCAGCAGCTCCCCCGGGACGGGTAATCAGCCCCAGCATTTT	CASSSPGTGNQPQHF
TRBV21-1	TRBJ1-3	.	.	TGTGCCAGCAGCAACCCCAAGGTGGGGTATGGTGGAAACACCATATATTTT	CASSNPKVGYGGNTIYF
TRBV1	TRBJ2-7	.	.	TGCACCAGCAGCCAAGAGGTTAGCGGGGTTGCCTACGAGCAGTACTTC	CTSSQEVSGVAYEQYF
TRBV19	TRBJ1-1	.	few	TGTGCCAGTAGGCCCGCGGGGGTTGATCGAGCTTTCTTT	CASRPAGVDRAFF
TRBV2	TRBJ2-6	.	.	TGTGCCAGCAGTGAAATGGGTTTTGCTGGGGCCAACGTCCTGACTTTC	CASSEMGFAGANVLTF
TRBV19	TRBJ2-3	.	.	TGTGCCAGTAGAGTTGGGGCCACAGATACGCAGTATTTT	CASRVGATDTQYF
TRBV29-1	TRBJ2-7	TRBD2	.	TGCAGCGTTGTACTGGGGGGGAGGGCAGTATACGAGCAGTACTTC	CSVVLGGRAVYEQYF
TRBV15	TRBJ1-1	.	.	TGTGCCACCAGCATTGATTGGGGGGTGAACACTGAAGCTTTCTTT	CATSIDWGVNTEAFF
TRBV6-5	TRBJ2-2	.	.	TGTGCCAGCCTCCAGGGGAGGGTCGGGGAGCTGTTTTTT	CASLQGRVGELFF
TRBV5-1	TRBJ1-4	TRBD1	once	TGCGCCAGCAGCTTGGACAGGGGCAATGAAAAACTGTTTTTT	CASSLDRGNEKLFF
TRBV6-5	TRBJ2-7	TRBD1	.	TGTGCCAGCAGTGTAGGCGACAGGGGATACGAGCAGTACTTC	CASSVGDRGYEQYF
TRBV15	TRBJ1-6	.	.	TGTGCCACCAGCAGGGGGAGTTTACCCCTCCACTTT	CATSRGSLPLHF
TRBV30	TRBJ1-1	.	.	TGTGCCTCCCGCATGCGTCCGTGGAAGACTGAAGCTTTCTTT	CASRMRPWKTEAFF
TRBV15	TRBJ2-3	.	.	TGTGCCACCAGCAGAGCCGGAGTAGCAGATACGCAGTATTTT	CATSRAGVADTQYF
TRBV4-2	TRBJ1-6	TRBD1	.	TGTGCCAGCAGCCCGCGGGACAGGGGGCATTCACCCCTCCACTTT	CASSPRDRGHSPLHF
TRBV28	TRBJ2-3	TRBD1	.	TGTGCCAGCAGCCCTCTAGGACAGGGGGTTGAAGATACGCAGTATTTT	CASSPLGQGVEDTQYF
TRBV5-8	TRBJ2-5	.	.	TGTGCCAGCAGCTTGGGACATCTCACGATCCTCCAAGAGACCCAGTACTTC	CASSLGHLTILQETQYF
TRBV5-1	TRBJ2-1	TRBD1	.	TGCGCCAGCAGCTTGGTAGACCGGCGACAGGGACACAATGAGCAGTTCTTC	CASSLVDRRQGHNEQFF
TRBV15	TRBJ1-2	TRBD1	.	TGTGCCACCAGCACCCGAGGGGGCGGACACTATGGCTACACCTTC	CATSTRGGGHYGYTF
TRBV5-1	TRBJ1-5	.	.	TGCGCCAGCAGCATGGGAGGCAATCAGCCCCAGCATTTT	CASSMGGNQPQHF
TRBV7-2	TRBJ2-3	TRBD2	.	TGTGCCAGCAGACATAGCGGGGGGGCTTTGGATACGCAGTATTTT	CASRHSGGALDTQYF
TRBV28	TRBJ1-2	TRBD1	.	TGTGCCAGCAGTTCTATTCGGGACAGGGGGAACTATGGCTACACCTTC	CASSSIRDRGNYGYTF
TRBV18	TRBJ1-1	.	.	TGTGCCAGCTTAGACGGGAACACTGAAGCTTTCTTT	CASLDGNTEAFF
TRBV10-2	TRBJ2-5	TRBD1	.	TGCGCCAGCCTTGGGACAGGGGGCCCCCAAGAGACCCAGTACTTC	CASLGTGGPQETQYF
TRBV13	TRBJ2-3	.	.	TGTGCCAGCAGCTTATGGTCCTGGGGCTACCATTCTAGCACAGATACGCAGTATTTT	CASSLWSWGYHSSTDTQYF
TRBV7-3	TRBJ2-2	.	.	TGTGCCAGCAGCTTAAGGACCCCAAGCCCCGCGAACACCGGGGAGCTGTTTTTT	CASSLRTPSPANTGELFF
TRBV2	TRBJ1-2	.	.	TGTGCCAGCAGTGGGGGGGGGAAGAACTATGGCTACACCTTC	CASSGGGKNYGYTF
TRBV30	TRBJ2-1	.	.	TGTGCCTGGAGTGTACGCCAGCGGGTATACAATGAGCAGTTCTTC	CAWSVRQRVYNEQFF
TRBV6-1	TRBJ1-1	.	.	TGTGCCAGCAGTACCCGGACAGACGAAGCTTTCTTT	CASSTRTDEAFF
TRBV5-1	TRBJ2-5	.	.	TGCGCCAGCAGCCCCCGCACGGGGATCCAAGAGACCCAGTACTTC	CASSPRTGIQETQYF